The source of this T cell receptor (beta chain) is a study of cytomegalovirus exposure and HLA in healthy donors. Study results and limitations: The majority of CMV-associated TCR beta chains were reported as apparently HLA-restricted in a later analysis. Among donors in an Asian-associated ancestry cluster, a later analysis reportedly found fewer N-insertions than the approximately 700-donor mean. CMV serostatus was the only immune exposure information that was available. Later analysis demonstrated an association between a missense DCLRE1C variant and TCR beta V- and J-gene trimming.

This clone was seen only a few times. What it binds is unknown. Vbeta (60) and Jbeta (13) primers were used in the PCR. Produced via immunoSEQ multiplex PCR; TCRdb's table is partial and in-frame only. The repertoire holds under 150,000 clones, with roughly four fifths as singletons. Per the germline V gene, CDR1 is MNHEY and CDR2 is SVGAGI. The V end lost 5 bases, the J end lost 5 bases, and 10 bases lay between the germline ends. The length of the CDR3 is 13 residues. This TCR was recovered from a girl aged 2 to 9 in good health and CMV-seronegative. The chain carries TRBV6-5 and TRBJ2-1; D is unresolved. The sequencing sample was made of PBMCs. The CDR3 DNA sequence: TGTGCCAGCAGTCCCCAACTGCACAATGAGCAGTTCTTC. Protein sequence: CASSPQLHNEQFF.